This T cell receptor beta chain was captured by sequencing in a study of CD8+CD57+ T cells in acquired aplastic anemia. Using genomic DNA as the template, TCR beta VDJ and CDR3 profiling was carried out. MiXCR was run by TCRdb on the reads, yielding one entry per CDR3 protein. The table shows 400,000 to 600,000 distinct CDR3 sequences, with around 30% occurring only once. Overall study findings and caveats: Patients and controls shared 25 to 30 CD8+ CDR3 sequences, which appeared highly expressed in patients and within their immunodominant clones.

In its sample, this clonotype was seen a few times. Its target is not known. CD8+CD57+ cell expansion, shown by flow cytometry, had occurred in the patients selected for sequencing. The material sequenced was sorted CD4+, CD8+, or CD8+CD57+ T cells (not recorded which) from PBMCs. The receptor was derived from a human donor with aplastic anemia.

The CDR3 sequence is CSASFIPSSGSLHTQYF. The CDR3 DNA follows: TGCAGTGCTAGTTTCATACCTTCTAGCGGGAGTTTGCATACGCAGTATTTT. This chain links TRBV20-1 with TRBJ2-3; 10 bases map to TRBD2. J lost 7 bases, V lost 3 bases, and 16 bases had no gene match. The CDR3 consists of 17 residues. Germline CDR1 is DFQATT and CDR2 is SNEGSKA (reference sequence).